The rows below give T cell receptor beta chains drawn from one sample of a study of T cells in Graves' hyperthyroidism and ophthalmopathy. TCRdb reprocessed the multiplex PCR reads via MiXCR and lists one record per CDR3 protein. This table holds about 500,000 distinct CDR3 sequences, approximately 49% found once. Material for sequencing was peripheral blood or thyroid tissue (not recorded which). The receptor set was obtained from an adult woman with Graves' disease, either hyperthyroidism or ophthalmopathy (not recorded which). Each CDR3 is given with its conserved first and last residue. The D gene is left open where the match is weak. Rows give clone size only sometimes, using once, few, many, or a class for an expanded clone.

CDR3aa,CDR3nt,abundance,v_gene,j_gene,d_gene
CSVELGLPYEQYF,TGCAGCGTTGAATTAGGACTACCCTACGAGCAGTACTTC,many,TRBV29-1,TRBJ2-7,NA
CASSLRNTGELFF,TGTGCCAGCAGCTTACGAAATACCGGGGAGCTGTTTTTT,many,TRBV7-2,TRBJ2-2,NA
CASSPTRDKLFF,TGTGCCAGCAGTCCCACCAGGGATAAACTGTTTTTT,few,TRBV2,TRBJ1-4,NA
CASCREETQYF,TGTGCCAGCTGCAGGGAAGAGACCCAGTACTTC,NA,TRBV7-8,TRBJ2-5,NA
CASSPGTGSYEQYF,TGTGCCAGCAGCCCAGGGACAGGATCCTACGAGCAGTACTTC,many,TRBV7-9,TRBJ2-7,TRBD1
CSVQVGGEKLFF,TGCAGCGTTCAAGTGGGGGGTGAAAAACTGTTTTTT,NA,TRBV29-1,TRBJ1-4,NA
CAISESEDDGYTF,TGTGCCATCAGTGAGTCGGAGGACGATGGCTACACCTTC,NA,TRBV10-3,TRBJ1-2,NA
CASSPTTGVGGETQYF,TGTGCCAGCAGTCCGACAACGGGTGTGGGCGGAGAGACCCAGTACTTC,NA,TRBV7-2,TRBJ2-5,NA
CASRVTSNTGELFF,TGCGCCAGCAGGGTTACTTCGAACACCGGGGAGCTGTTTTTT,many,TRBV5-1,TRBJ2-2,NA
CSARVGGNYGYTF,TGCAGTGCTAGAGTCGGGGGAAACTATGGCTACACCTTC,many,TRBV20-1,TRBJ1-2,NA
CSVGGRNNSPLHF,TGCAGCGTTGGCGGGCGGAACAATTCACCCCTCCACTTT,NA,TRBV29-1,TRBJ1-6,NA
CARFGRNEKLFF,TGTGCTAGGTTCGGCCGTAATGAAAAACTGTTTTTT,NA,TRBV7-8,TRBJ1-4,NA
CSVGGGLCETQYF,TGCAGCGTTGGCGGAGGGCTCTGCGAGACCCAGTACTTC,NA,TRBV29-1,TRBJ2-5,NA
CASTGTGGAGEAFF,TGTGCCAGTACCGGGACAGGGGGCGCGGGTGAAGCTTTCTTT,NA,TRBV19,TRBJ1-1,TRBD1
CAWHEDYSPLHF,TGTGCCTGGCACGAGGACTACTCACCCCTCCACTTT,NA,TRBV30,TRBJ1-6,NA
CASSFVATGAFF,TGTGCCAGCAGCTTCGTAGCCACCGGGGCTTTCTTT,NA,TRBV4-2,TRBJ1-1,NA
CASSSWRETSYEQYF,TGTGCCAGTAGTAGTTGGCGGGAGACGTCCTACGAGCAGTACTTC,many,TRBV19,TRBJ2-7,TRBD2
CSVNKPGGGQSYTF,TGCAGCGTCAACAAACCCGGAGGGGGGCAGAGCTACACCTTC,NA,TRBV29-1,TRBJ1-2,NA
CASSPDGGAGGYTF,TGTGCCAGCAGCCCCGATGGGGGGGCTGGTGGCTACACCTTC,once,TRBV7-6,TRBJ1-2,NA
CAGSLIRGSPQETQYF,TGTGCCGGCAGCTTAATTCGAGGGAGCCCCCAAGAGACCCAGTACTTC,NA,TRBV7-9,TRBJ2-5,NA
CASSDDGQAYEQYF,TGTGCCAGCAGCGATGACGGACAGGCCTACGAGCAGTACTTC,few,TRBV7-9,TRBJ2-7,TRBD1
CASSQGGEKNTEAFF,TGCGCCAGCAGCCAGGGAGGGGAAAAGAACACTGAAGCTTTCTTT,few,TRBV4-1,TRBJ1-1,NA
CASSPLRDGDQETQYF,TGTGCCAGTAGTCCGCTCCGGGACGGAGACCAAGAGACCCAGTACTTC,NA,TRBV19,TRBJ2-5,NA
CASSLVGILNNNSPLHF,TGTGCCAGCAGCTTGGTCGGGATTTTGAATAATAATTCACCCCTCCACTTT,many,TRBV7-2,TRBJ1-6,NA
CASSFGAQETQYF,TGTGCCAGCAGCTTTGGAGCTCAAGAGACCCAGTACTTC,many,TRBV11-2,TRBJ2-5,NA
CSAVAGENTGELFF,TGCAGCGCCGTAGCGGGAGAGAACACCGGGGAGCTGTTTTTT,few,TRBV29-1,TRBJ2-2,TRBD2
CASSLGPDREQYF,TGTGCCAGCAGCTTAGGTCCCGACAGAGAGCAGTACTTC,NA,TRBV7-8,TRBJ2-7,NA
CAISESRGGETQYF,TGTGCCATCAGTGAGTCTAGGGGCGGAGAGACCCAGTACTTC,many,TRBV10-3,TRBJ2-5,NA
CSASLAGVENEQYF,TGCAGTGCTTCACTAGCGGGAGTTGAAAACGAGCAGTACTTC,few,TRBV20-1,TRBJ2-7,TRBD2
CASSYLGTSGGSSYETQYF,TGTGCCAGCAGTTACCTCGGGACTAGCGGGGGGAGCTCCTACGAGACCCAGTACTTC,NA,TRBV2,TRBJ2-5,TRBD2
CASSDTDRISEQYF,TGTGCCAGCAGCGACACGGACAGGATCTCCGAGCAGTACTTC,once,TRBV11-2,TRBJ2-7,TRBD1
CASGGTPGTGELFF,TGTGCCAGCGGGGGGACCCCCGGAACCGGGGAGCTGTTTTTT,NA,TRBV2,TRBJ2-2,NA
CASSLVSYGQYF,TGTGCCAGCAGCTTAGTCTCCTACGGGCAGTACTTC,once,TRBV7-2,TRBJ2-7,NA
CASSQDRGSGNTIYF,TGCGCCAGCAGCCAAGATCGGGGATCTGGAAACACCATATATTTT,many,TRBV4-3,TRBJ1-3,NA
CASSSLGSGANVLTF,TGTGCCAGCAGCTCACTGGGCTCTGGGGCCAACGTCCTGACTTTC,many,TRBV7-3,TRBJ2-6,NA
CASSLGGGREPQHF,TGCGCCAGCAGCTTGGGGGGGGGCAGGGAGCCCCAGCATTTT,many,TRBV5-1,TRBJ1-5,NA
CASSPYGRSGTLETQYF,TGTGCCAGTAGCCCATATGGACGGAGCGGGACCCTGGAGACCCAGTACTTC,NA,TRBV19,TRBJ2-5,TRBD2
CASSYRGLNTEAFF,TGCGCCAGCAGCTACAGGGGGCTGAACACTGAAGCTTTCTTT,many,TRBV5-1,TRBJ1-1,TRBD1
CASSSRVRIQPQHF,TGTGCCAGCAGTTCAAGGGTCAGAATTCAGCCCCAGCATTTT,NA,TRBV6-2/TRBV6-3,TRBJ1-5,NA
CASSKQGVNQPQHF,TGTGCCAGCAGCAAACAGGGGGTAAATCAGCCCCAGCATTTT,few,TRBV4-2,TRBJ1-5,TRBD1
CSASSGSHTYEQYF,TGCAGTGCCAGTAGCGGGAGCCATACCTACGAGCAGTACTTC,NA,TRBV20-1,TRBJ2-7,TRBD2
CASSLWGTGGYTF,TGTGCCAGCAGCCTCTGGGGGACGGGCGGCTACACCTTC,NA,TRBV9,TRBJ1-2,NA
CASGAGSRGANVLTF,TGTGCCAGCGGGGCAGGATCCCGAGGGGCCAACGTCCTGACTTTC,NA,TRBV2,TRBJ2-6,NA
CAISGVTASGYTF,TGTGCCATCAGTGGGGTTACAGCCTCTGGCTACACCTTC,NA,TRBV10-3,TRBJ1-2,NA
CATSDPRGPTNEKLFF,TGTGCCACCAGTGATCCTCGGGGTCCAACTAATGAAAAACTGTTTTTT,NA,TRBV24-1,TRBJ1-4,NA
CASSRQGNTGELFF,TGTGCCAGCAGCCGGCAGGGAAACACCGGGGAGCTGTTTTTT,many,TRBV11-2,TRBJ2-2,NA
CASSVIPDRGWTEAFF,TGTGCCAGCAGCGTCATTCCGGACAGGGGTTGGACTGAAGCTTTCTTT,many,TRBV9,TRBJ1-1,TRBD1
CATSDTSIYNEQFF,TGTGCCACCAGTGACACTAGCATTTACAATGAGCAGTTCTTC,few,TRBV24-1,TRBJ2-1,NA
CASSSGRINQPQHF,TGTGCCAGCAGCTCCGGACGGATCAATCAGCCCCAGCATTTT,NA,TRBV6-2/TRBV6-3,TRBJ1-5,NA
CAISAGTSGTDTQYF,TGTGCCATCAGTGCTGGGACTAGCGGCACAGATACGCAGTATTTT,once,TRBV10-3,TRBJ2-3,TRBD2
CATAPGQTYEQYF,TGTGCCACCGCTCCGGGACAGACCTACGAGCAGTACTTC,once,TRBV10-3,TRBJ2-7,TRBD1
CSDGTYFYGYTF,TGCAGCGATGGGACATACTTCTATGGCTACACCTTC,NA,TRBV29-1,TRBJ1-2,NA
CAGRGDHGYTF,TGTGCCGGGAGGGGTGACCATGGCTACACCTTC,NA,TRBV29-1,TRBJ1-2,NA
CASRLLDRGFTEAFF,TGTGCCAGCAGGCTACTAGACAGGGGGTTCACTGAAGCTTTCTTT,NA,TRBV7-9,TRBJ1-1,TRBD1
CASIYGPSSGANVLTF,TGCGCCAGCATATACGGACCGAGCTCTGGGGCCAACGTCCTGACTTTC,many,TRBV5-1,TRBJ2-6,NA
CASSYLTGAGELFF,TGTGCCAGCAGTTACTTGACAGGTGCCGGGGAGCTGTTTTTT,few,TRBV6-2/TRBV6-3,TRBJ2-2,NA
CSVLPLNYGYTF,TGCAGCGTATTGCCTCTGAACTATGGCTACACCTTC,NA,TRBV29-1,TRBJ1-2,NA
CASSDFAEAFF,TGTGCCAGCAGTGATTTCGCTGAAGCTTTCTTT,NA,TRBV2,TRBJ1-1,NA
CASRPDRVNGNTIYF,TGTGCCAGCAGACCTGACAGGGTTAATGGAAACACCATATATTTT,NA,TRBV5-4,TRBJ1-3,TRBD1
CSVVGGRNAEAFF,TGCAGCGTTGTTGGGGGTAGGAACGCTGAAGCTTTCTTT,NA,TRBV29-1,TRBJ1-1,NA